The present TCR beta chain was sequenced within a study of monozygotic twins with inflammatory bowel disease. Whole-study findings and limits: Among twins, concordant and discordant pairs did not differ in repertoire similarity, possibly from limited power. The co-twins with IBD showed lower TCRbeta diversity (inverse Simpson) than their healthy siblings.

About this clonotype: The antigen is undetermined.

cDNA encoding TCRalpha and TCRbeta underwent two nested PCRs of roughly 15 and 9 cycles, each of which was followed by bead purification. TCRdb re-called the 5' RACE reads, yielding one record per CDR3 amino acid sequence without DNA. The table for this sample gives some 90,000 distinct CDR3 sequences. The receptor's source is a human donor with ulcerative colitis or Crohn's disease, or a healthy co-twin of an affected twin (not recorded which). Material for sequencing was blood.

The CDR3 protein is CASSRASYEQYF. This chain links TRBV12-3 or TRBV12-4 with TRBJ2-7; the D call of TRBD1 rests on TCRdb alone, since no DNA is present to check it. CDR3 length: 12 residues.